Listed below are T cell receptor beta chains from one sample, sequenced in a study of T-cell reconstitution after alpha-beta-depleted transplantation in children. TCRdb itself ran the PCR reads through MiXCR, one entry per CDR3 protein. The sample lists around 340,000 distinct CDR3 sequences; 13% were seen once. Specimen: PBMCs, collected from the stem cell graft. Source of these receptors: a human donor who donated a stem cell graft to a child with Fanconi anemia. Each CDR3 is given with its conserved first and last residue. The order of the fields is V gene, CDR3 protein.

V: TRBV29-1
CDR3: CSVIRGANTEAFF

V: TRBV7-2
CDR3: CASSPAPAKNIQYF

V: TRBV7-9
CDR3: CASSLAGREQYF

V: TRBV9
CDR3: CASSVDLDTQYF

V: TRBV2
CDR3: CASNRGSFLNEQFF

V: TRBV28
CDR3: CASGDRVGTGELFF

V: TRBV6-5
CDR3: CASSYAGVLTEAFF

V: TRBV25-1
CDR3: CASSEREDTQYF

V: TRBV7-2
CDR3: CASSLPGYSNEQFF

V: TRBV21-1
CDR3: CASLRDRGGYGYTF

V: TRBV7-8
CDR3: CASSLEYYSGNTIYF

V: TRBV7-2
CDR3: CASSATGQGKSFF

V: TRBV4-3
CDR3: CASSQFWGQGLAGELFF

V: TRBV4-3
CDR3: CASSRGHFSYNEQFF

V: TRBV18
CDR3: CASSPRGEEDEQFF

V: TRBV2
CDR3: CASRLGQGRGGYTF

V: TRBV27
CDR3: CASSFRGDSYGYTF

V: TRBV7-9
CDR3: CASSGVQLRGDYGYTF

V: TRBV5-1
CDR3: CASSLRDPNTGELFF

V: TRBV18
CDR3: CASSSEGRHNEQFF

V: TRBV6-2/TRBV6-3
CDR3: CASSSDPTKETQYF

V: TRBV9
CDR3: CASSMDGTDTQYF

V: TRBV20-1
CDR3: CSATWGTPERYEQFF

V: TRBV7-2
CDR3: CASSLAGAGNGDTQYF

V: TRBV30
CDR3: CAWRATAPGQGWHGYTF

V: TRBV18
CDR3: CASSPPYGRNLYEQYF

V: TRBV20-1
CDR3: CSARELIGNSPLHF

V: TRBV13
CDR3: CASSLGRAASPLHF

V: TRBV7-2
CDR3: CASSSLGLSYNEQFF

V: TRBV14
CDR3: CASSQGGLGIQYF

V: TRBV15
CDR3: CATSRGLAGAFRDEQFF

V: TRBV7-2
CDR3: CASSLSPQNTEAFF

V: TRBV18
CDR3: CASSPLGGTYEQYF

V: TRBV7-9
CDR3: CASSLGWWVRGNTEAFF

V: TRBV20-1
CDR3: CSARDLGDISTDTQYF

V: TRBV4-3
CDR3: CASSQLGREKLFF

V: TRBV27
CDR3: CASSPPQATDTQYF

V: TRBV5-4
CDR3: CASSSQDGTDTQYF

V: TRBV4-1
CDR3: CASSQEGTRVAGQFF

V: TRBV5-4
CDR3: CARGLADTQYF

V: TRBV6-5
CDR3: CASSSRFTLETQYF

V: TRBV15
CDR3: CATSSILAGEETQYF

V: TRBV10-3
CDR3: CAISGPTGGNYGYTF

V: TRBV11-2
CDR3: CASSLDAYWGARNTIYF

V: TRBV4-3
CDR3: CASSQNRGWGEAFF

V: TRBV6-5
CDR3: CASSWWSNTEAFF

V: TRBV27
CDR3: CASSSGGPEAFF

V: TRBV5-6
CDR3: CASSFRAGEKLFF

V: TRBV6-1
CDR3: CASSVGTGGEQFF

V: TRBV7-3
CDR3: CASSLVEGSYEQYF

V: TRBV5-1
CDR3: CASSLVTGWTYGYTF

V: TRBV12-3/TRBV12-4
CDR3: CASTPQRAGIWDTQYF